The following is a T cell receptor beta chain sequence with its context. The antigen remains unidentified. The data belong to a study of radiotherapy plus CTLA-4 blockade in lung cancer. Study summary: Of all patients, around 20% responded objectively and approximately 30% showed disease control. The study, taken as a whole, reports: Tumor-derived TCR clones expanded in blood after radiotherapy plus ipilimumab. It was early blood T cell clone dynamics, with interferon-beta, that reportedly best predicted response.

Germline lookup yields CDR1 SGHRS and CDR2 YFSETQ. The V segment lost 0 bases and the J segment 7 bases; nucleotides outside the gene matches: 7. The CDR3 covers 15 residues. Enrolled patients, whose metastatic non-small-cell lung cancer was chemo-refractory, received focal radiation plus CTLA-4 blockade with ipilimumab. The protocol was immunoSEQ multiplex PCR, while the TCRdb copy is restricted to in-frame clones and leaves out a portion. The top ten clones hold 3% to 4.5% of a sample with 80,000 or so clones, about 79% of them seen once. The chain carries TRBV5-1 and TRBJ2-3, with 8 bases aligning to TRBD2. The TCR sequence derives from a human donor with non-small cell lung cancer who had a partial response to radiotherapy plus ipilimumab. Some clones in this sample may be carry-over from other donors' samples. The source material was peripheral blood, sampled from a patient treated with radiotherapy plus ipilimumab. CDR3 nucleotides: TGCGCCAGCAGCTTGGATGGGACTAGTGGGTATACGCAGTATTTT. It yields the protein CASSLDGTSGYTQYF.